The 19 T cell receptor beta chains in this list originate from one sample, sequenced in a study of radiation and T cells in renal cell carcinoma. Data came from immunoSEQ multiplex PCR; TCRdb stores just in-frame clones and leaves some out. In the table there are just over 150,000 clones, roughly 87% of which are singletons. Time point meaning: blood 2 weeks post-SBRT. Treatment noted: 15 Gy SBRT to primary tumor, nephrectomy 4 weeks later. This specimen was blood, taken from a patient whose treatment included radiotherapy and nephrectomy. The receptors shown here come from a woman between 45 and 65 years old with renal cell carcinoma.

In DNA, the CDR3 is TGTGCCAGCAGCCTATGGAGGGGGACAGGGGGAGGTTCACCCCTCCACTTT. Amino acids: CASSLWRGTGGGSPLHF. This sequence joins TRBV5-6 and TRBJ1-6; 11 bases match TRBD1. The CDR3 loop spans 17 amino acids. Germline trimming cut 4 bases from V and 9 bases from J; bases unmatched to any gene: 12. CDR1 is SGHDT, CDR2 YYEEEE, per germline.

The V and J genes are TRBV7-8 and TRBJ1-2; D unclear. The V end was cut by 3 bases, the J end by 6 bases, with 8 bases between. The CDR3 runs to 12 residues. CDR1 is SGHVS and CDR2 is FQNEAQ in the germline V gene. CDR3 loop: CASSLKRDGYTF. The DNA for the CDR3 is TGTGCCAGCAGCTTGAAACGTGATGGCTACACCTTC.

This chain joins TRBV6-6 and TRBJ1-4; 11 bases are a match to TRBD1. Germline-derived CDR1 and CDR2 are MNHNY and SVGAGI (reference sequence). This CDR3 has 15 amino acids. The V and J ends lost 5 bases and 8 bases, in that order; junction bases with no gene match: 7. The CDR3 loop is CASSSPGQGEEKLFF. In nucleotides, the CDR3 is TGTGCCAGCAGTAGTCCGGGACAGGGGGAGGAAAAACTGTTTTTT.

The rearrangement joins TRBV6-6 to TRBJ1-2; 9 bases align to TRBD1. The V and J ends lost 4 bases and 8 bases, in that order; junction bases with no gene match: 8. The CDR3 runs 14 residues. Germline V gene lookup returns CDR1 MNHNY and CDR2 SVGAGI (reference sequence). The CDR3 loop reads CASSLGQGKVGYTF. CDR3 DNA sequence: TGTGCCAGCAGTTTGGGACAGGGTAAAGTGGGCTACACCTTC.

This chain uses TRBV19 with TRBJ2-7, with D unclear. This CDR3 contains 15 residues. Trimming took off 4 bases at V and 0 bases at J, with 13 bases between the two ends. Looked up from germline, CDR1 is LNHDA and CDR2 is SQIVND (reference sequence). CDR3 coding DNA: TGTGCCAGTAGTACCGGAAGACCTCGCTCCTACGAGCAGTACTTC. Residues: CASSTGRPRSYEQYF. The full variable domain, its missing parts supplied by reference TRBV19 and TRBJ2-7, is DGGITQSPKYLFRKEGQNVTLSCEQNLNHDAMYWYRQDPGQGLRLIYYSQIVNDFQKGDIAEGYSVSREKKESFPLTVTSAQKNPTAFYLCASSTGRPRSYEQYFGPGTRLTVT.

This chain joins TRBV5-4 and TRBJ2-7, with D possibly matching TRBD2 (5 bases). Germline loops: CDR1 SGHNT, CDR2 YYREEE (reference sequence). Trimming took 4 bases from V and 3 from J, leaving 11 bases between them. The CDR3 has 13 residues. CDR3 amino acids: CASSVGVLYEQYF. The CDR3 DNA sequence: TGTGCCAGCAGCGTCGGGGTCCTCTACGAGCAGTACTTC.

The chain is built from TRBV6-1 and TRBJ2-5; D could derive from TRBD1 or TRBD2 (5 bases each). Germline V gives CDR1 MNHNS, CDR2 SASEGT. CDR3 length equals 15 residues. Trimming cost V 3 bases and J 1 base, with 12 bases left between them. The CDR3 loop reads CASSDGDGIQETQYF. In nucleotides, the CDR3 is TGTGCCAGCAGTGACGGGGACGGGATCCAAGAGACCCAGTACTTC.

The chain couples TRBV6-5 to TRBJ2-2, with D perhaps TRBD1 or TRBD2 (5 bases each). The V end lost 2 bases, the J end lost 4 bases, and 8 bases lay between the germline ends. Germline CDR1 reads MNHEY; CDR2 reads SVGAGI. This CDR3 spans 14 amino acids. The CDR3 coding sequence is TGTGCCAGCAGTTACGATGGGGGCACCGGGGAGCTGTTTTTT. It codes for CASSYDGGTGELFF.

This clone occurred once. V is TRBV5-1 and J is TRBJ1-4; TRBD1 matches 11 bases. The CDR3 length is 15 residues. Trimming cost V 0 bases and J 7 bases; bases outside gene matches: 2. Germline values: CDR1 SGHRS, CDR2 YFSETQ. The DNA for the CDR3 is TGCGCCAGCAGCTTGGCGGGGACAGGGGGTGAAAAACTGTTTTTT. Its translation is CASSLAGTGGEKLFF.

The rearrangement uses TRBV10-3 and TRBJ2-7; D is unclear. CDR1 and CDR2 from the germline V gene are ENHRY and SYGVKD. The length of the CDR3 is 15 residues. V was cut by 0 bases and J by 3 bases, with 12 bases left in between. Here the CDR3 DNA reads TGTGCCATCAGTGAGTCTCTAGGGTTAGGCTACGAGCAGTACTTC. Protein sequence: CAISESLGLGYEQYF.

The V gene is TRBV5-1, the J gene TRBJ1-1; D is undetermined. The CDR3 loop spans 17 amino acids. Germline values: CDR1 SGHRS, CDR2 YFSETQ. Trimming cost V 5 bases and J 4 bases, with 24 bases left between them. CDR3: CASRLGYGARGGTEAFF. The CDR3 region has the DNA TGCGCCAGCAGGCTAGGTTACGGCGCTCGAGGCGGCACTGAAGCTTTCTTT.

This chain connects TRBV7-2 to TRBJ2-7; 13 nucleotides agree with TRBD2. The junction had 7 bases not matched to a gene; V was cut back by 8 bases and J by 3 bases. The CDR3 is 15 residues long. CDR1 is SGHTA and CDR2 is FQGNSA in the germline V gene. CDR3 loop: CASHPGLAGNYEQYF. The CDR3 DNA follows: TGTGCCAGCCACCCGGGACTAGCGGGGAACTACGAGCAGTACTTC.

The chain links TRBV7-2 to TRBJ2-7; no reliable D call. The CDR3 is 13 amino acids. V dropped 3 bases and J dropped 2 bases, with 8 bases sitting between them. From germline, CDR1 is SGHTA and CDR2 FQGNSA. This CDR3 reads CASSFGGAYEQYF. The CDR3 region has the DNA TGTGCCAGCAGCTTCGGCGGCGCCTACGAGCAGTACTTC.

This rearrangement joins TRBV6-1 to TRBJ1-2; TRBD1 agrees at 10 bases. V was pared by 3 bases and J by 6 bases, with 4 bases of the junction left unmatched. The CDR3 has 14 amino acids. Germline V lookup: CDR1 MNHNS, CDR2 SASEGT. CDR3 bases: TGTGCCAGCAGTGAGATCGGGACAGGGGATGGCTACACCTTC. This gives the protein CASSEIGTGDGYTF.

The gene calls are TRBV5-4 and TRBJ2-7; 9 bases align to TRBD1. The CDR3 runs to 15 residues. After removal of 4 bases from V and 2 bases from J, the junction contained 7 bases not matched to a gene. Germline loops: CDR1 SGHNT, CDR2 YYREEE (reference sequence). CDR3: CASSRGTGIPYEQYF. The CDR3 DNA follows: TGTGCCAGCAGCCGCGGGACAGGGATTCCCTACGAGCAGTACTTC.

The chain links TRBV2 to TRBJ1-2; D is perhaps TRBD1 (5 bases). Germline CDR1 reads SNHLY; CDR2 reads FYNNEI. This CDR3 region has 14 residues. Trimming stripped 0 bases from V and 8 bases from J, with 13 bases between. DNA for the CDR3: TGTGCCAGCAGTGAAGCGTCCAGGGTGGAAGGCTACACCTTC. Translated, it gives CASSEASRVEGYTF. Using reference TRBV2 and TRBJ1-2 for the parts outside the CDR3, the full variable domain is EPEVTQTPSHQVTQMGQEVILRCVPISNHLYFYWYRQILGQKVEFLVSFYNNEISEKSEIFDDQFSVERPDGSNFTLKIRSTKLEDSAMYFCASSEASRVEGYTFGSGTRLTVV.

This chain uses TRBV12-5 with TRBJ1-3; perhaps TRBD1 as D (6 bases). The germline V gene encodes CDR1 LGHNT and CDR2 FRNRAP. V lost 2 bases and J lost 0, with 17 bases in between. The CDR3 loop spans 18 amino acids. The CDR3 is CASGLSSQGIRSGNTIYF. In DNA form, the CDR3 reads TGTGCTAGTGGTTTGTCCTCACAGGGAATACGCTCTGGAAACACCATATATTTT.

The chain couples TRBV25-1 to TRBJ1-4; 11 nucleotides match TRBD1. J gave up 4 bases and V 3 bases, and 4 bases lay outside the gene matches. The CDR3 spans 16 residues. In germline, CDR1 is MGHDK, CDR2 SYGVNS. This chain's CDR3 is CASSEGGTGGNEKLFF. CDR3 sequence (DNA): TGTGCCAGCAGTGAGGGTGGGACAGGGGGTAATGAAAAACTGTTTTTT.

The chain couples TRBV5-1 to TRBJ1-3; D gene ambiguous. Between the trimmed V and J ends, which lost 0 bases and 2 bases, there was a span of 6 bases. In germline, CDR1 is SGHRS, CDR2 YFSETQ. The CDR3 runs to 14 residues. The CDR3 spells CASSLAPAGNTIYF. Here the CDR3 DNA reads TGCGCCAGCAGCTTGGCACCAGCTGGAAACACCATATATTTT.